Described below is a single TCR beta chain sequence and its context. No antigen is known for it. No per-base quality is available; no much larger clone lies one base away. Each PCR received spiked-in synthetic TCR analog templates so that absolute template abundance could be estimated from read counts. The immunoSEQ assay was used to amplify TCRbeta CDR3 regions from genomic DNA with bias-controlled V and J gene primers. Rearranged TCRbeta segments were sequenced at approximately 20X coverage. Per the original workflow: Sequencing errors were corrected by clustering, and CDR3s were annotated against IMGT so that V, D and J genes could be assigned. Downstream analyses used only productive TCRbeta rearrangements, leaving out any out-of-frame or stop-codon sequences. To compute clonality, Shannon entropy was normalized by the log of the number of unique productive sequences and then subtracted from one. Clones differing between time points or between blood and tumor were identified using Fisher's exact test with Benjamini-Hochberg correction, with an adjusted p below 0.01 applied as the threshold. TCRdb obtained this table from immuneACCESS and retained in-frame rearrangements with V and J assigned. These tables miss some clones; where compared with another copy, unresolved V genes account for less than half of the shortfall, and the remainder is unexplained. The V and J calls and the clone size are those of that table, but D and trimming were determined from the DNA. For this sample the table gives approximately 47,000 clones, of which 75% to 90% were detected only once. 1.5% to 2% of the sample is taken by the ten largest.

The meaning of the sample's time point label: pretreatment peripheral blood. A total of some 30 patients with locally advanced or metastatic urothelial carcinoma, treated at Memorial Sloan Kettering on a trial protocol, made up the cohort. Peripheral blood mononuclear cells were collected pretreatment and during treatment, with between 1 and 8 total time points per patient. The Qiagen DNeasy Blood extraction kit was used to purify genomic DNA from total PBMCs and from tumor samples. PBMCs were collected pretreatment and during treatment, and were isolated and stored as previously described. These data originate in a study of PD-L1 blockade in urothelial cancer (dated by TCRdb to about 2017). Background on the whole study: Every patient began therapy at some point between 2014 and 2015 and was given atezolizumab 1,200 mg intravenously every 3 weeks. Twenty-five of 29 patients were identified as males with urothelial cancer of bladder origin, and a prior smoking history was reported by 18 of 29 patients. Patients had an ECOG performance status of 0 or 1 and had received between 0 and 3 prior chemotherapy regimens. Blood samples were analyzed at two time points: 3 weeks after treatment start (second dose) and 6 weeks after treatment start. Blood samples gave median yields of around 140,000 T cells and 82,636 unique TCRs, along with a median clonality of 0.080. Somatic, immune and clinical correlates of response to PD-L1 blockade with atezolizumab in urothelial cancer were the focus of an exploratory multi-omic analysis. Pretreatment tumor samples and matched peripheral blood, collected serially before and after atezolizumab treatment, underwent TCR sequencing. Durable clinical benefit was defined as progression-free survival longer than 6 months, and TCR features were also tested against progression-free and overall survival. In the same patients, whole exome sequencing and RNA sequencing of pretreatment tumors were performed in addition to TCR sequencing. Durable clinical benefit was achieved by nine patients and was not achieved by 20 patients. Pretreatment blood TCR-seq was available for twenty-nine patients, at least one posttreatment blood collection was obtained for around 24 patients, and tumor TCR-seq was available for around 24 patients. Paper-wide results and their limitations: Because the sample size was small (n ≈ 27) and many exploratory analyses were performed, the results are intended to be hypothesis-generating. A pretreatment peripheral blood TCR clonality below the median was linked to improved progression-free and overall survival. Among patients with durable benefit, tumor-associated TCR clones showed greater expansion in peripheral blood 3 weeks after treatment started (n ≈ 21, p = 0.022).

The clonotype comes from a man in his fifties or sixties with urothelial cancer. Sequences were derived from PBMCs, sampled around atezolizumab (anti-PD-L1) treatment.

The DNA sequence is TGTGCCAGCAGTTTAGTTAGAAACACTGAAGCTTTCTTT. It translates to CASSLVRNTEAFF. Recombination joined TRBV28 with TRBJ1-1, with no confidently assigned D gene. CDR1 and CDR2 are read off the germline V gene as MDHEN and SYDVKM. The CDR3 sequence holds 13 residues, the cysteine and phenylalanine included. Of the read, only the CDR3 DNA is kept; its 39 bases are in frame from base 1. V and J are truncated by 2 bases and 2 bases respectively, leaving an intervening sequence of 6 bases.